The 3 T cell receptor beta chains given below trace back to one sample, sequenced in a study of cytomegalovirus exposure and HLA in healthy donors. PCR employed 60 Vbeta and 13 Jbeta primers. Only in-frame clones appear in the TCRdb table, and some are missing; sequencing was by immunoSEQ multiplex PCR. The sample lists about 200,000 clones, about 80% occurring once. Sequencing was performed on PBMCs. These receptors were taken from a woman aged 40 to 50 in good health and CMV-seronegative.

The CDR3 DNA reads as TGTGCCAGCAGCTCGCTGGTACAGGGGGACCCCTACGAGCAGTACGTC. This sequence encodes CASSSLVQGDPYEQYV. The V gene is TRBV5-6, the J gene TRBJ2-7; 8 bases map to TRBD1. This CDR3 has 16 residues. Germline V lookup: CDR1 SGHDT, CDR2 YYEEEE. V was pared by 3 bases and J by 2 bases, with 10 bases of the junction left unmatched.

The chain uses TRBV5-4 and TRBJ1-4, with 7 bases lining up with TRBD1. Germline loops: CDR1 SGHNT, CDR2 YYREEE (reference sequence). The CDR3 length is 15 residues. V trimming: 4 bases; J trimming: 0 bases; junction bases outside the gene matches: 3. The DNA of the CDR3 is TGTGCCAGCAGCCGCGACAGGGCAACTAATGAAAAACTGTTTTTT. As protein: CASSRDRATNEKLFF.

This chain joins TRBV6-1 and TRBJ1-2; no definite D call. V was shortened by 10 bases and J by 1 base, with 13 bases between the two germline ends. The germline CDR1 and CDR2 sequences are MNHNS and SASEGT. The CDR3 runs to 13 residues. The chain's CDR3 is CATRRENNYGYTF. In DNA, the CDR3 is TGTGCCACCCGGCGGGAAAATAACTATGGCTACACCTTC.